This T cell receptor (beta chain) was recorded in a study of cytomegalovirus exposure and HLA in healthy donors (dated by TCRdb to the late 2010s). In the study overall: An earlier analysis of 550 to 700 of the donors reported 250 to 300 Gb of sequence data and 117 million unique TCR beta sequences from 150 million to 200 million T cells. A separate validation cohort of roughly 110 different subjects was used in addition to the approximately 700-subject first cohort. A later genetic analysis took genome-wide SNP genotypes for about 55% of the 666 donors and used that subset as a discovery cohort. Every discovery cohort repertoire had been produced on one sequencing platform. HLA typing included class I and class II loci at four-digit resolution. Donor age, sex, ethnicity and CMV serostatus were compiled together with the repertoire data. In a later analysis, previously published TCR beta repertoires from 666 donors were re-analyzed and high-resolution HLA genotyping was added so that TCR occurrence patterns could be studied. Using immunosequencing, the study profiled T cell repertoires from approximately 700 subjects and related those repertoires to cytomegalovirus serostatus. The study aimed to test whether signatures of past pathogen exposure could be identified by cataloging public T cell receptors. Typing coverage varied by locus: roughly 629-630 donors for A, B, C, DRB1 and DQB1; around 560 for DQA1; 600 to 610 for DPA1; more than 450 for DPB1. To decide whether each TCR beta V gene segment behaved as functional or pseudogenic, an earlier analysis of approximately 590 of the donors relied on high-throughput TCR beta sequencing. An early release covering roughly 580 HLA-typed donors comprised roughly 300 gigabases of sequencing data and 65 million to 100 million unique TCR sequences. Among about 400 genotyped donors of the cohort, an average of roughly 230,000 unique TCR beta nucleotide sequences was sequenced per donor, of which about 18% were non-productive. Rather than drawing on any new phenotypic data, the later analysis identified candidate immune exposures from TCR beta sequences and the way those sequences occurred across donors. About 5 DR-DQ haplotypes were handled as single units for association and clustering, since linkage in the cohort was strong. Of the roughly 400 genotyped donors, over 70% fell in the genetic ancestry cluster associated with self-reported Caucasian donors. High-throughput TCR immunosequencing, statistical association of individual TCRs with disease status, and machine learning were combined to predict cytomegalovirus infection status. The full study reports these points: Linkage disequilibrium might explain the correlated functional status among segregating V segments, but an unknown experimental factor could not be ruled out. When HLA alleles, especially DR and DQ, strongly co-occurred, TCR associations were difficult to assign to individual alleles. The authors suggested that the approach could potentially be extended to other disease states and immunological phenotypes. A later analysis reported that several top co-occurrence clusters appeared linked to parvovirus B19, influenza, CMV and Epstein-Barr virus. Compared with the roughly 700-donor mean, donors in an Asian-associated ancestry cluster had fewer N-insertions in productive TCRs, according to a later genetic analysis. The presence/absence analyses assumed that sequencing depth was roughly uniform across donors, and that assumption may not be true. The study listed 150 to 200 TCR beta chains as associated with cytomegalovirus. A later analysis associated approximately 17,000 TCR beta sequences with specific HLA alleles at a false discovery rate of 0.05. A later analysis found that TCR association rates varied across HLA loci, with DRB1 alleles showing the most associated TCRs and HLA-C alleles the fewest. A few of the identified cytomegalovirus-associated TCR beta chains were confirmed in vitro to be specific for cytomegalovirus antigens. This cohort had only TCR beta chains sequenced, and the lack of alpha or paired-chain data limited which features could be detected. A later genetic analysis associated a missense DCLRE1C variant with V-gene and J-gene trimming of TCR beta chains, and an independent cohort replicated the association. In a later analysis, most CMV-associated TCR beta chains were found to appear HLA-restricted, with HLA associations seemingly driven largely by CMV exposure. The sequencing pipeline was judged likely to have produced a cluster of highly shared sequence variants as a technical artifact. The classifier was reported to diagnose cytomegalovirus status with high specificity and sensitivity in both the original cohort and the validation cohort. Broadly in line with IMGT annotations, most TCR beta V segments showed up in productive rearrangements about 87% or about 30% of the time in an earlier analysis of 587 of the donors. Most TCR sequences were observed very rarely across donors, whereas some public TCRs were present in many individuals. In a later analysis, HLA-associated TCR beta chains showed more clonal expansion and lower generation probabilities than non-associated chains that were equally common. Because counts were too low, about 18 rarely observed V segments, including chromosome 9 orphons, were left out of the earlier analysis of roughly 600 of the donors. A further reported finding was that TCR beta sequences accurately predicted the HLA-A and HLA-B alleles for most subjects in the first cohort. Because HLA typing was unavailable for some donors at each locus, only the typed subset was used in association tests. The only immune exposure information available for the cohort was CMV serostatus. Some IMGT-functional V segments, including TRBV6-2 and TRBV6-3, could not be distinguished by the 87-base-pair reads and were therefore excluded.

Receptor libraries were prepared by the immunoSEQ multiplex PCR assay. A mixture of 60 forward primers for TCR Vbeta segments and 13 reverse primers for TCR Jbeta segments was used in the multiplex PCR. A multiplex PCR assay on genomic DNA amplified the CDR3 region of rearranged TCR beta genes. The amplified TCR beta libraries were sequenced on the Illumina HiSeq System as 87-base-pair reads. The original pipeline was this. A later analysis counted approximately 84 million unique TCR beta chains across the approximately 700 repertoires, and around 9.9 million of these chains were shared by at least two donors. To remove PCR and sequencing errors, raw reads were error-corrected and collapsed into unique sequences using a nearest-neighbor algorithm that merged closely related sequences. V, D and J gene segments were assigned by aligning CDR3 sequences to IMGT reference sequences. For a sequence to be retained, a match of at least six nucleotides to both a V gene segment and a J gene segment was required. A rearrangement was called productive if the CDR3 had no stop codons and remained in frame with V and J, and every other rearrangement was called non-productive. Following IMGT convention, CDR3 was defined as the stretch from the second conserved V-encoded cysteine up to the conserved J-encoded phenylalanine. Sequences without an unambiguous match to a single V gene segment were excluded from the earlier analysis of about 640 of the donors. An earlier analysis of fewer than 650 of the donors classified V segments as functional when productive rearrangements were above 56.7% and as segregating when the standard deviation between donors was above 5%. A statistical classification framework was built for diagnosing cytomegalovirus status from the catalog of TCR beta chain sequences. V and J gene assignment, in a later analysis, came from comparing TCR nucleotide sequences with IMGT/GENE-DB human TR gene sequences. In a later analysis, CDR3 sequences and most-parsimonious VDJ recombination scenarios were assigned using the TCRdist pipeline. In a later analysis, each TCR beta chain was defined by its CDR3 amino acid sequence together with its V-gene family, and reads lacking a unique V-gene family were excluded. In a later analysis, 550 to 650 highly shared, low-generation-probability nucleotide sequences were removed to address suspected cross-contamination and a sequencing artifact. In a later analysis, a clonal expansion index for each public chain was calculated from normalized within-repertoire ranks of inferred template counts. In a later analysis, generation probabilities were computed with a VDJ recombination model fitted to out-of-frame rearrangements, and the resulting probabilities were checked against IGoR. A later analysis scored TCR-TCR, TCR-HLA and TCR-CMV co-occurrence with hypergeometric tests, applying a repertoire-size bias correction to TCR pairs. To estimate false discovery rates, a later analysis permuted the HLA or CMV assignments 20 times. In a later analysis, co-occurring TCRs were grouped using DBSCAN, and TCRdist sequence similarity was added for clustering within HLA-allele-positive subsets. Co-occurrence clustering excluded repertoires with fewer than 30,000 or more than 120,000 public chains, plus five with anomalous nucleotide sharing. TCRdb limited this immuneACCESS table to in-frame rearrangements with V and J called. A share of clones is missing; checked studies link under half to unresolved V genes, and the rest is unexplained. The DNA was the basis for D and trimming; V, J and clone size are from that table. The sample table contains some 100,000 clones; only one count was recorded for roughly 70% of them. The ten largest clones capture under 14% of the sample.

For this clone: This clone's antigen is unknown. There are no base qualities to consult, and no much larger clone falls within one base.

The cohort consisted of approximately 690 healthy bone marrow donors. At the time of sampling, every cohort member was nominally healthy, though immune exposures that went unrecorded were likely present. The donor was CMV seropositive and was included in the group of around 300 seropositive cohort members. Every donor gave a peripheral blood sample, and the peripheral blood mononuclear cells from that sample were used for TCR beta sequencing. Genomic DNA was extracted from the blood cell samples with the Qiagen DNeasy Blood Extraction Kit. From the cysteine up to the phenylalanine, the CDR3 has a length of 11 residues. Left in the record is the CDR3 DNA by itself, 33 bases read in frame from the first base. CDR1 and CDR2, per the germline V gene, are ENHRY and SYGVKD. Trimming removed 3 bases from V and 5 bases from J, leaving 4 bases between the germline ends.

Recombination linked TRBV10-3 to TRBJ2-5; there is no confident call for the D gene. The sequenced sample was PBMCs. This TCR was recovered from a woman aged 45 to 65 in good health and CMV-seropositive. The DNA is TGTGCCATCAGTGATTCTGAGACCCAGTACTTC. This sequence encodes CAISDSETQYF.